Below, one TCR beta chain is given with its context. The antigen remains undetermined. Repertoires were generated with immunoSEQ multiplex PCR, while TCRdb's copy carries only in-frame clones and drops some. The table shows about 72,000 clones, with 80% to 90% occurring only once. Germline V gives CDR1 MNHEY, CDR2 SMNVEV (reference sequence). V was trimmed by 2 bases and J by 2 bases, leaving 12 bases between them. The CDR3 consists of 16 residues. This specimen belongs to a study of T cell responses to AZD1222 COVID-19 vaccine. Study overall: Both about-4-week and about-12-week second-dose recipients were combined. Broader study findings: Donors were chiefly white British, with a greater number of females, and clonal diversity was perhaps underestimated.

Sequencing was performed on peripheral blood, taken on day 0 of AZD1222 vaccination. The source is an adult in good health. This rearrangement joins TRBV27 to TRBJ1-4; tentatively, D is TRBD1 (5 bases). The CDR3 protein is CASSLQGSGTNEKLFF. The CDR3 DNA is TGTGCCAGCAGTTTACAGGGTAGTGGCACTAATGAAAAACTGTTTTTT.